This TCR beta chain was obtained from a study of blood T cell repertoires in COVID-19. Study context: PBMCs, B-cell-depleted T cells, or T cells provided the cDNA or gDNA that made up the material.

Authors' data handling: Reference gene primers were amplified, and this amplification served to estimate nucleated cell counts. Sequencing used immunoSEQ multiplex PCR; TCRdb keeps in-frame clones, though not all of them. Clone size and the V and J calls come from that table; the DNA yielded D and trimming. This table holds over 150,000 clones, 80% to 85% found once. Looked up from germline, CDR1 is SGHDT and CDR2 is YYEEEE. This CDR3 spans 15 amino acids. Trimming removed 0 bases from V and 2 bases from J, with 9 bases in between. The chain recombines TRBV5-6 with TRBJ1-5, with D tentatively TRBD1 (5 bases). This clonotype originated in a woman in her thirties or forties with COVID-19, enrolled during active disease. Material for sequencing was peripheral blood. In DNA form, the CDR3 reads TGTGCCAGCAGCTTGGGCAGGGAACGCAATCAGCCCCAGCATTTT. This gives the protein CASSLGRERNQPQHF.